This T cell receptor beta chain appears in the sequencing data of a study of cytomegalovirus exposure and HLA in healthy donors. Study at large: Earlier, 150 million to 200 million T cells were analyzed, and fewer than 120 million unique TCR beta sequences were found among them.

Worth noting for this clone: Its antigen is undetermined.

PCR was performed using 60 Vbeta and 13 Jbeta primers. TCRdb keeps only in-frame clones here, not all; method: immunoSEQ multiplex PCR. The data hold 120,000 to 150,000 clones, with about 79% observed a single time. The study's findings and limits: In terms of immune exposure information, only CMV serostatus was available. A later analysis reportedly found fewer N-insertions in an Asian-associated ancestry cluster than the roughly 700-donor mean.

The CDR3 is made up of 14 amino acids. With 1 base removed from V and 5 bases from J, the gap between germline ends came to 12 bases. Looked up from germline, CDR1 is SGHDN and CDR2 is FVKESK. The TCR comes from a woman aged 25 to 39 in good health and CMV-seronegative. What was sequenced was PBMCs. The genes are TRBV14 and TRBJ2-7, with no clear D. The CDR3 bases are TGTGCCAGCAGCCAAGCCCAGATTTTCGACGAGCAGTACTTC. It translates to CASSQAQIFDEQYF.